The clone carrying this T cell receptor beta chain is a singleton in its sample. Its antigen remains unknown. This record comes from a study of T cell responses to AZD1222 COVID-19 vaccine. Between the trimmed V and J ends, which lost 6 bases and 0 bases, there was a span of 18 bases. Germline V gene data show CDR1 as SGHTA and CDR2 as FQGNSA. This CDR3 has 16 amino acids. Clones were read by immunoSEQ multiplex PCR, and TCRdb kept only the in-frame ones, dropping some. The profile shows 150,000 to 200,000 clones, 90% to 95% of them singletons. Regarding the study as a whole: The study found Spike-specific TCR breadth and depth rose after two AZD1222 doses.

This chain joins TRBV7-2 and TRBJ2-7; D not resolved. Specimen: peripheral blood, collected 28 days after the second AZD1222 dose. The sequence came from an adult who received the AZD1222 COVID-19 vaccine. The CDR3 DNA is TGTGCCAGCAGTCCTTCCGGCGGTTTTCTCTCCTACGAGCAGTACTTC. This codes for CASSPSGGFLSYEQYF.